This paragraph covers one T cell receptor beta chain sequence. This sample is part of a study of Ad26.COV2.S vaccination and SARS-CoV-2 variants. From germline, CDR1 is MNHNY and CDR2 SVGAGI (reference sequence). With V trimmed by 6 bases and J by 8 bases, 22 bases remained unmatched. The CDR3 is made up of 19 amino acids. The protocol was immunoSEQ multiplex PCR, while the TCRdb copy is restricted to in-frame clones and leaves out a portion. Of approximately 250,000 clones detected, 87% appear once; the ten largest clones hold just under 3%. Treatment given: over 15 received Ad26.COV2.S at low or high dose, single or two shots; roughly five received placebo; per-sample allocation not given. Each sample was drawn 63 days after the first injection (of vaccine or placebo).

The source of this sequence is a person aged 18-60 years who received the Ad26.COV2.S COVID-19 vaccine or a placebo. The material sequenced was peripheral blood, taken in a trial of Ad26.COV2.S vaccine versus placebo. The chain combines TRBV6-6 with TRBJ2-1; the match to TRBD2 covers 10 bases. In nucleotides, the CDR3 is TGTGCCAGCAGCTCTATCCCGGGACTAGCGTTGAGGAGGAGCCATGAGCAGTTCTTC. This translates into CASSSIPGLALRRSHEQFF.